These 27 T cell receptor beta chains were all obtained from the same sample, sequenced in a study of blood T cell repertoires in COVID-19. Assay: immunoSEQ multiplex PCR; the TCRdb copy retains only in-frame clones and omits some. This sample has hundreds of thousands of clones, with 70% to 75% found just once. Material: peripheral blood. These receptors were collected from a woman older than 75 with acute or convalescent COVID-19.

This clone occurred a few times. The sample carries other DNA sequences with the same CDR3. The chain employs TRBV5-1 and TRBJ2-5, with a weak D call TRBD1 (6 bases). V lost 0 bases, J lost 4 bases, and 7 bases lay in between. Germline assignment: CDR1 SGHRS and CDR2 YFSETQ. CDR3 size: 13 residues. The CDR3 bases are TGCGCCAGCAGCTTGGGGGGGCCAGAGACCCAGTACTTC. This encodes CASSLGGPETQYF.

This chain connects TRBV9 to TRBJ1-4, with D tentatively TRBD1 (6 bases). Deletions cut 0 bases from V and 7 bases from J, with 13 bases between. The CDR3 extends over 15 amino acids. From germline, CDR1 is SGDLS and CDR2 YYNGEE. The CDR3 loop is CASSVAGGAGEKLFF. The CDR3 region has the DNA TGTGCCAGCAGCGTAGCGGGGGGCGCGGGTGAAAAACTGTTTTTT.

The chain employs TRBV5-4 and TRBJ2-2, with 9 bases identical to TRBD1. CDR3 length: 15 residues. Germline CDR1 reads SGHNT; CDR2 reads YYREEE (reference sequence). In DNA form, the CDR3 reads TGTGCGTTCCACCAGGGACAGGGAATGACCGGGGAGCTGTTTTTT. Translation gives CAFHQGQGMTGELFF.

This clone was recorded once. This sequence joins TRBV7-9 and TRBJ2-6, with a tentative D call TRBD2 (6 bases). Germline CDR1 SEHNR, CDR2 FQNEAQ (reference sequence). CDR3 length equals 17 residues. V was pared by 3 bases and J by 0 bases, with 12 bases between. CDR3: CASSLIAGPSGANVLTF. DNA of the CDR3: TGTGCCAGCAGCTTGATCGCGGGACCCTCTGGGGCCAACGTCCTGACTTTC.

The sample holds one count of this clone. CDR3 sequence: CASSLAAGALYTGELFF. DNA for the CDR3: TGCGCCAGCAGCTTGGCCGCAGGGGCACTATACACCGGGGAGCTGTTTTTT. The chain carries TRBV5-1 and TRBJ2-2; tentative D call: TRBD1 (6 bases). Trimming pared 0 bases from V and 3 bases from J, leaving 15 bases between. Per germline, CDR1 SGHRS and CDR2 YFSETQ. The CDR3 loop spans 17 amino acids.

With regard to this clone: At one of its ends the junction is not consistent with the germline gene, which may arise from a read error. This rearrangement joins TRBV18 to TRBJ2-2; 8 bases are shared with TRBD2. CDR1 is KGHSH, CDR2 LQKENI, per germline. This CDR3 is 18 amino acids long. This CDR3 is CASAPDPGAGGQTGELFF. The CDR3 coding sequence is TGTGCCAGCGCACCGGACCCGGGGGCGGGAGGTCAAACCGGGGAGCTGTTTTTT.

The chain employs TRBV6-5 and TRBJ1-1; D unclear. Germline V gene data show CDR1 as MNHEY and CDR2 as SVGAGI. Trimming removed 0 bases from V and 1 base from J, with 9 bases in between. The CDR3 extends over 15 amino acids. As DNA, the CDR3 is TGTGCCAGCAGTTACTCGATAGTCCGGAACACTGAAGCTTTCTTT. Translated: CASSYSIVRNTEAFF.

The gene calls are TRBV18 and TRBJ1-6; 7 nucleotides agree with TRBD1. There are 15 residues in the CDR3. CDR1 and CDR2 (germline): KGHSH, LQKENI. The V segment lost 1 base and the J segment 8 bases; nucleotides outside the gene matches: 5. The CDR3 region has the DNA TGTGCCAGCTCACCACGATCAGGGACAGATTCACCCCTCCACTTT. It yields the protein CASSPRSGTDSPLHF.

The CDR3 here is CASSRQAGMNSEKLFF. Written as DNA, the CDR3 is TGTGCCAGCTCACGTCAGGCCGGGATGAACTCGGAAAAACTGTTTTTT. This rearrangement joins TRBV18 to TRBJ1-4; unclear D gene. Germline V lookup: CDR1 KGHSH, CDR2 LQKENI. The CDR3 totals 16 residues. V was clipped by 4 bases and J by 8 bases, with 20 bases between them.

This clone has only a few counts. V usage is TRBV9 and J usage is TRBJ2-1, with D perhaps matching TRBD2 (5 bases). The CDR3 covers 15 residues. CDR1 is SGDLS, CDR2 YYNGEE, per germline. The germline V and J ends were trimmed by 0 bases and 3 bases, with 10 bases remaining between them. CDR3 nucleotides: TGTGCCAGCAGCGTAGGGTGGGAGCGCTACAATGAGCAGTTCTTC. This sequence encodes CASSVGWERYNEQFF.

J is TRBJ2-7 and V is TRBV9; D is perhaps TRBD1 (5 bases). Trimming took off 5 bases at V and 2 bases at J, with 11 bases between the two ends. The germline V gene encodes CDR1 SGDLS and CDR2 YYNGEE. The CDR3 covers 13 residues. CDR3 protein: CASSGAYPYEQYF. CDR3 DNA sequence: TGTGCCAGCAGTGGGGCATATCCCTACGAGCAGTACTTC.

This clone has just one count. Written as DNA, the CDR3 is TGTGCCAGCAGCTTAGGGTCGCAGGGAACTAATGAAAAACTGTTTTTT. It codes for CASSLGSQGTNEKLFF. The rearrangement joins TRBV7-2 to TRBJ1-4; weak D call: TRBD1 (5 bases). In germline, CDR1 is SGHTA, CDR2 FQGNSA. The V end lost 1 base, the J end lost 1 base, and 10 bases lay between the germline ends. The CDR3 loop spans 16 amino acids.

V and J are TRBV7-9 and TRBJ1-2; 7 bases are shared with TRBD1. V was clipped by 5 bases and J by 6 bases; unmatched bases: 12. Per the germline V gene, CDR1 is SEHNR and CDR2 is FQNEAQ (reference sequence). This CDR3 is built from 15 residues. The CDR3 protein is CASSRGQALGDGYTF. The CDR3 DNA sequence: TGTGCCAGCAGCCGAGGACAGGCCCTTGGGGATGGCTACACCTTC.

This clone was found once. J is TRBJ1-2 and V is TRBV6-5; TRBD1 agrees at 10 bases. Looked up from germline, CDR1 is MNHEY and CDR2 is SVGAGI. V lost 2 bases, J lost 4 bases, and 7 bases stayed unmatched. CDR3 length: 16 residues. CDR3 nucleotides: TGTGCCAGCAGTTACGACAGGGGGCGGGGTGTCTATGGCTACACCTTC. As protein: CASSYDRGRGVYGYTF.

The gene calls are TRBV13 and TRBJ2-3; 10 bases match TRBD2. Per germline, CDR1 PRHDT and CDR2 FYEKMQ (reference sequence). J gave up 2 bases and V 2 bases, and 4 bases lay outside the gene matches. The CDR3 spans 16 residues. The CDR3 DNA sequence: TGTGCCAGCAGCTTATTAGCGGGAGGATTCACAGATACGCAGTATTTT. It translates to CASSLLAGGFTDTQYF.

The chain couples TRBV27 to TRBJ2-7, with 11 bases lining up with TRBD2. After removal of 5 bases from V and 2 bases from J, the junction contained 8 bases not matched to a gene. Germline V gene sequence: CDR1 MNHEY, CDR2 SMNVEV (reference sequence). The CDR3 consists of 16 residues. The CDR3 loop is CASSTLLAGAAYEQYF. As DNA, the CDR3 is TGTGCCAGCAGTACGCTACTAGCGGGGGCAGCCTACGAGCAGTACTTC.

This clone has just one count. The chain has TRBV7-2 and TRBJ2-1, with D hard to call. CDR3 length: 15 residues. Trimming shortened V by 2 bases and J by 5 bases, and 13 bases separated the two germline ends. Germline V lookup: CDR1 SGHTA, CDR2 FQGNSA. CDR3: CASSLRSGQHNEQFF. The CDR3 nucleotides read TGTGCCAGCAGCTTAAGGTCAGGTCAACACAATGAGCAGTTCTTC.

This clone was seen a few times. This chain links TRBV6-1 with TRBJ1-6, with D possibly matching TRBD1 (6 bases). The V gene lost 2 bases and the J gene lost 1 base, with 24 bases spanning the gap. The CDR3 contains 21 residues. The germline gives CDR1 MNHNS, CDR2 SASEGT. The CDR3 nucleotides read TGTGCCAGCAGTGAATTTGTGAAAGGTCAGGGGACTATTTCCTATAATTCACCCCTCCACTTT. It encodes CASSEFVKGQGTISYNSPLHF.

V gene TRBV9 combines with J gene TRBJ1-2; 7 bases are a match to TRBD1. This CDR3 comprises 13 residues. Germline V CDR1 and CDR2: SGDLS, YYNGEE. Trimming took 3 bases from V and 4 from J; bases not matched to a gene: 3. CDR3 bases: TGTGCCAGCAGCGCGCGGACAGGCTATGGCTACACCTTC. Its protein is CASSARTGYGYTF. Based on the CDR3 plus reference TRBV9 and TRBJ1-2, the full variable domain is DSGVTQTPKHLITATGQRVTLRCSPRSGDLSVYWYQQSLDQGLQFLIQYYNGEERAKGNILERFSAQQFPDLHSELNLSSLELGDSALYFCASSARTGYGYTFGSGTRLTVV.

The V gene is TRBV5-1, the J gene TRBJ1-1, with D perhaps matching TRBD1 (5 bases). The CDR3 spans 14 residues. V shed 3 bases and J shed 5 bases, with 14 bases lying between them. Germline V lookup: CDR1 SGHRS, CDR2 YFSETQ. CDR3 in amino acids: CASSSRVGGTEAFF. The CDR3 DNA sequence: TGCGCCAGCAGCTCCAGGGTGGGTGGTACTGAAGCTTTCTTT.

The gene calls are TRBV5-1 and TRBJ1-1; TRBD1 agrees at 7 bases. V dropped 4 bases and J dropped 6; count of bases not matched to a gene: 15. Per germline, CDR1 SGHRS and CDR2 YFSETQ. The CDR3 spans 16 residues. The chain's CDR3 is CASSLQTAGGRPEAFF. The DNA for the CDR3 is TGCGCCAGCAGCCTACAAACTGCAGGGGGGAGGCCTGAAGCTTTCTTT.

CDR3 loop: CASSLGGGGWGGYTF. The CDR3 DNA sequence: TGTGCCAGCAGCTTAGGTGGAGGGGGCTGGGGTGGCTACACCTTC. V is TRBV7-2 and J is TRBJ1-2; 7 bases line up with TRBD1. J gave up 7 bases and V 1 base, and 9 bases lay outside the gene matches. CDR3 length equals 15 residues. The germline V gene has CDR1 SGHTA and CDR2 FQGNSA.

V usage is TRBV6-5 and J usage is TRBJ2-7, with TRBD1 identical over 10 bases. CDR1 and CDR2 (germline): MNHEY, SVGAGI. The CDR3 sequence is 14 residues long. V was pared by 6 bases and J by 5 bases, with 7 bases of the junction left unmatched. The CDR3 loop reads CASRGPGQGNEQYF. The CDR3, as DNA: TGTGCCAGCAGAGGACCGGGACAGGGGAACGAGCAGTACTTC.

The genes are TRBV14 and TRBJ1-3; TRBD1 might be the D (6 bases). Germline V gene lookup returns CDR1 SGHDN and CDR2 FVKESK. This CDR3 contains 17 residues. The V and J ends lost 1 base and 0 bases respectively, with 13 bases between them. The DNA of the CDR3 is TGTGCCAGCAGCCAAGTGCAGGGGACGTACTCTGGAAACACCATATATTTT. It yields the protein CASSQVQGTYSGNTIYF.

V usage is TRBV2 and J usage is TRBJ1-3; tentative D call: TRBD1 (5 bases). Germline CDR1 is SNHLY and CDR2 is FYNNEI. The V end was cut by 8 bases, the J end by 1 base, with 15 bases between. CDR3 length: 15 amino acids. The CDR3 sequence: CASSPRSGSGNTIYF. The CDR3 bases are TGTGCCAGCTCCCCTAGGTCAGGGTCTGGAAACACCATATATTTT.

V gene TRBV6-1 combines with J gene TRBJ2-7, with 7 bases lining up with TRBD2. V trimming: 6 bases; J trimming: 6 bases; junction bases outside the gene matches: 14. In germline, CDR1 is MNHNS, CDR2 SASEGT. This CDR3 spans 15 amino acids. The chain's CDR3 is CASSTRAGALVEQYF. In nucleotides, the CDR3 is TGTGCCAGCAGCACCCGGGCGGGAGCCCTAGTCGAGCAGTACTTC.

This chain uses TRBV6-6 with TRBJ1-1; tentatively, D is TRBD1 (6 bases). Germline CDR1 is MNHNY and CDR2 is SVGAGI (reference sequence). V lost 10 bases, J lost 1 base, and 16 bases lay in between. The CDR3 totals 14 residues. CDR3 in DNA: TGTGCCACAGGGGTGGGGCAGGCGAACACTGAAGCTTTCTTT. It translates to CATGVGQANTEAFF.